The TCR beta chain described here comes from a study of T cells after yellow fever vaccination. Study conclusions and caveats: Booster samples showed a return of most primary-vaccination clones (under 98% CD4, approximately 88% CD8). Highly abundant clonotypes carried over from the bulk population could end up in FACS-sorted repertoires as contaminants.

As for this clonotype: Its target is not known.

TCRdb reprocessed the 5' RACE reads with MiXCR, giving one entry per CDR3 protein. The sample lists roughly 310,000 distinct CDR3 sequences; 8% to 10% were seen once. The ends lost 1 base at V and 9 bases at J; junction bases unmatched: 5. Germline V gene sequence: CDR1 MDHEN, CDR2 SYDVKM. The CDR3 has 15 amino acids. The specimen comprised PBMCs, sampled on the day of the first yellow fever vaccination. The rearrangement uses TRBV28 and TRBJ2-1, with 11 positions matching TRBD2. This TCR came from a man between 18 and 35 years old who received the YFV17D yellow fever vaccine. CDR3 in DNA: TGTGCCAGCAGTTTATCTGCTAGCGGGGGGTTTGAGCAGTTCTTC. Translated: CASSLSASGGFEQFF. Combining the CDR3 with reference TRBV28 and TRBJ2-1 gives the whole variable domain DVKVTQSSRYLVKRTGEKVFLECVQDMDHENMFWYRQDPGLGLRLIYFSYDVKMKEKGDIPEGYSVSREKKERFSLILESASTNQTSMYLCASSLSASGGFEQFFGPGTRLTVL.